This T cell receptor beta chain was captured by sequencing in a study of control samples from healthy donors and cancer patients. This CDR3 is 15 amino acids long. The germline CDR1 and CDR2 sequences are MGHDK and SYGVNS. V lost 5 bases, J lost 11 bases, and 14 bases stayed unmatched. The repertoire was sequenced with immunoSEQ multiplex PCR; TCRdb's copy has only in-frame clones and lacks some. Of 100,000 to 150,000 clones detected, approximately 92% appear once; the ten largest clones hold more than 2%. V and J are TRBV25-1 and TRBJ1-4, with 7 bases fitting TRBD1. The clonotype originates from a man aged 18 to 30 in good health. Sequenced material: blood. Written as DNA, the CDR3 is TGTGCCAGCAGTCCTTATGACAGGGAGTTAGGGAAACTGTTTTTT. It encodes CASSPYDRELGKLFF.